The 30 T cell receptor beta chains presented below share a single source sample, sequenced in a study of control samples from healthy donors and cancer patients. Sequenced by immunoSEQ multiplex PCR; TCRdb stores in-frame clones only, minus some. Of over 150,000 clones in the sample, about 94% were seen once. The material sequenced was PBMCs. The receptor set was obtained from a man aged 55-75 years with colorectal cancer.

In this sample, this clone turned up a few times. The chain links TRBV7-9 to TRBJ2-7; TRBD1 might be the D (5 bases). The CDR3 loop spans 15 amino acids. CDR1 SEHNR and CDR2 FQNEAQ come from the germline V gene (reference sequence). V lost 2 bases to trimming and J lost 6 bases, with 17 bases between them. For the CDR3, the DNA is TGTGCCAGCAGCTTACAGGGATGGGGCCCTGGCGAGCAGTACTTC. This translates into CASSLQGWGPGEQYF.

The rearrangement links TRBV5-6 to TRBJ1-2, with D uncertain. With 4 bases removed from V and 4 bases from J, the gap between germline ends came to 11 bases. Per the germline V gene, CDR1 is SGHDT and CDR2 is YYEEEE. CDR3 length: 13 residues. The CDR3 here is CASSINQLYGYTF. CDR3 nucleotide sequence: TGTGCCAGCAGCATAAACCAGCTCTATGGCTACACCTTC.

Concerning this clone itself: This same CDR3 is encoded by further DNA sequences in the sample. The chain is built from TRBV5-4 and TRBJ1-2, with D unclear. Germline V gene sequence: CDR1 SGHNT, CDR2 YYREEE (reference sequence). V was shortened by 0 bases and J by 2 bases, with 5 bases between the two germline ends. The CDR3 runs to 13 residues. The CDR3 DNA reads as TGTGCCAGCAGCTTGGAGGAGAACTATGGCTACACCTTC. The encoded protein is CASSLEENYGYTF.

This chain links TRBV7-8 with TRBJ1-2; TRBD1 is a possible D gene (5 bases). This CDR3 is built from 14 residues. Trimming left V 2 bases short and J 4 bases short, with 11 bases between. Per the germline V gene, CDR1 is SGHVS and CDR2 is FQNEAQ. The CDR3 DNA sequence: TGTGCCAGCAGCTTATCGCCCGGGGGCTATGGCTACACCTTC. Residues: CASSLSPGGYGYTF.

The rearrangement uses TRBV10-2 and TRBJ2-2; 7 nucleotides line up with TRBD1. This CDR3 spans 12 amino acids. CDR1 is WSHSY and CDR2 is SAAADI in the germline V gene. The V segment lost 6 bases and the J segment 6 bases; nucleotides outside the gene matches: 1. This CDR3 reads CASRDRPGELFF. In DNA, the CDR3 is TGCGCCAGCAGGGACAGGCCCGGGGAGCTGTTTTTT.

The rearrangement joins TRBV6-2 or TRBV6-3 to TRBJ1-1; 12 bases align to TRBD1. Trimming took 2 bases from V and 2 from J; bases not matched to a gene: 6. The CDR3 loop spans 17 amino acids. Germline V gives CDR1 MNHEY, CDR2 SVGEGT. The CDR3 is CASSYGTGGLTNTEAFF. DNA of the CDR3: TGTGCCAGCAGTTACGGGACAGGGGGCCTGACAAACACTGAAGCTTTCTTT.

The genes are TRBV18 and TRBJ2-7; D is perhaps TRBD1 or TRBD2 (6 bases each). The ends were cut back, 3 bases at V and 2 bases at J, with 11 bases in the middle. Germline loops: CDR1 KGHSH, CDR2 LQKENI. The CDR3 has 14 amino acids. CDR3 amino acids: CASSPGGRAYEQYF. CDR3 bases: TGTGCCAGCTCACCCGGGGGCAGAGCCTACGAGCAGTACTTC.

The CDR3 region has the DNA TGCGCCAGCAGCCAAGATGAGGGGGTTTGGTACGAGCAGTACTTC. Encoded protein: CASSQDEGVWYEQYF. This chain uses TRBV4-3 with TRBJ2-7, with a tentative D call TRBD1 (6 bases). V was cut by 0 bases and J by 4 bases, with 13 bases left in between. This CDR3 is 15 amino acids long. Per germline, CDR1 LGHNA and CDR2 YSLEER.

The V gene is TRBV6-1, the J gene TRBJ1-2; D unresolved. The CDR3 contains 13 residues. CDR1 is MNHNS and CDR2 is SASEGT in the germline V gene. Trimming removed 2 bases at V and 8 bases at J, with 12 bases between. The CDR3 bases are TGTGCCAGCAGTGAAACTTATCAGCGGGGCTACACCTTC. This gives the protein CASSETYQRGYTF.

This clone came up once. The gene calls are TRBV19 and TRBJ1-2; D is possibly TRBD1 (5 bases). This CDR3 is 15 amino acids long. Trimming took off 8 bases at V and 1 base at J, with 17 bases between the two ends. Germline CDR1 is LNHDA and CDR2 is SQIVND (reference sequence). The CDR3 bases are TGTGCCAGTGGCCCCGGGGCACGAGGTAACTATGGCTACACCTTC. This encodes CASGPGARGNYGYTF. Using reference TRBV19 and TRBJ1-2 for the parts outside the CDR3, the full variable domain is DGGITQSPKYLFRKEGQNVTLSCEQNLNHDAMYWYRQDPGQGLRLIYYSQIVNDFQKGDIAEGYSVSREKKESFPLTVTSAQKNPTAFYLCASGPGARGNYGYTFGSGTRLTVV.

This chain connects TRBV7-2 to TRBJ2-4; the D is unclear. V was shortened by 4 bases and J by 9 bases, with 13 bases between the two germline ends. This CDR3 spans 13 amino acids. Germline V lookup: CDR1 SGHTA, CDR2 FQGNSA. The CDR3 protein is CASSSRHLGIQYF. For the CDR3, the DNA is TGTGCCAGCAGCTCGCGGCATTTAGGCATTCAGTACTTC.

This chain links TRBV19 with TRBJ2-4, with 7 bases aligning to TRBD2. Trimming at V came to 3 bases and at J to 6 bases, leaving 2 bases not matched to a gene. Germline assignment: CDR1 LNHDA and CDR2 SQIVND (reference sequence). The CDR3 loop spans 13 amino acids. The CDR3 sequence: CASSMGGRNIQYF. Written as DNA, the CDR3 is TGTGCCAGTAGTATGGGCGGGAGAAACATTCAGTACTTC.

CDR3 amino acids: CASSSGQANYGYTF. The CDR3 coding sequence is TGTGCCAGCAGTAGTGGACAGGCTAACTATGGCTACACCTTC. The chain carries TRBV6-5 and TRBJ1-2, with TRBD1 matching 7 bases. Germline CDR1 and CDR2: MNHEY and SVGAGI. This CDR3 spans 14 amino acids. J gave up 0 bases and V 5 bases, and 3 bases lay outside the gene matches.

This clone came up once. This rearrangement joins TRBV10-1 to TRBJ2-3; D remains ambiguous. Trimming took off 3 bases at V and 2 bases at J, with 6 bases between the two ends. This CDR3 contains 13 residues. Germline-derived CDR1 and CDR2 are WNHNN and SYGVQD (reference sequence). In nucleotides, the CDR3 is TGCGCCAGCAGTGAATTCGACACAGATACGCAGTATTTT. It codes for CASSEFDTDTQYF.

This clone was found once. CDR3 nucleotides: TGTGCCAGCAGCTTGGCCCCAGGCTACGAGCAGTACTTC. This codes for CASSLAPGYEQYF. The chain links TRBV5-6 to TRBJ2-7; D not certain. The V and J ends lost 0 bases and 3 bases respectively, with 7 bases between them. Germline V gene data show CDR1 as SGHDT and CDR2 as YYEEEE. The CDR3 has 13 residues.

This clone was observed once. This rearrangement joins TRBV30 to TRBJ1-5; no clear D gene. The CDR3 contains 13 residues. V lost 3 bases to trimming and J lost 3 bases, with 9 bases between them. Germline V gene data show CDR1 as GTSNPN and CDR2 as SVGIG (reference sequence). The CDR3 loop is CAWRDYANQPQHF. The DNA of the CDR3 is TGTGCCTGGAGGGACTATGCCAATCAGCCCCAGCATTTT.

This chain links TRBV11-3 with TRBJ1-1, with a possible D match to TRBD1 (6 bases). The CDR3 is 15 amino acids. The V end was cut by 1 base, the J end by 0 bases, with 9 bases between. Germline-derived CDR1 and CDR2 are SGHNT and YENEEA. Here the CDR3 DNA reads TGTGCCAGCAGCTTAGGTGGACAGATGAACACTGAAGCTTTCTTT. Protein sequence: CASSLGGQMNTEAFF.

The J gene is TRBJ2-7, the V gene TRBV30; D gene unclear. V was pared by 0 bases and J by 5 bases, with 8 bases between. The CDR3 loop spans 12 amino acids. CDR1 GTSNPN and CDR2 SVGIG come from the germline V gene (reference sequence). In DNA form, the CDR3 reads TGTGCCTGGAGTGTACTACCGAACGAGCAGTACTTC. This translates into CAWSVLPNEQYF.

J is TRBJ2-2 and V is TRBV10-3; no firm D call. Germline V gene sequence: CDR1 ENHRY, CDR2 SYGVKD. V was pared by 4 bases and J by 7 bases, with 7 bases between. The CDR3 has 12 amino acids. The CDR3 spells CAISGPGGELFF. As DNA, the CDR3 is TGTGCCATCAGTGGCCCGGGCGGGGAGCTGTTTTTT.

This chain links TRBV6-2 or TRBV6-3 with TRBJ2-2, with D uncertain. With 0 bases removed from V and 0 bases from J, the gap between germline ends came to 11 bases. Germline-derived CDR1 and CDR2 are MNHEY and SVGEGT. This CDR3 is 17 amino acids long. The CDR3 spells CASSYSGRLTNTGELFF. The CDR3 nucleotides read TGTGCCAGCAGTTACTCGGGCAGGCTAACGAACACCGGGGAGCTGTTTTTT.

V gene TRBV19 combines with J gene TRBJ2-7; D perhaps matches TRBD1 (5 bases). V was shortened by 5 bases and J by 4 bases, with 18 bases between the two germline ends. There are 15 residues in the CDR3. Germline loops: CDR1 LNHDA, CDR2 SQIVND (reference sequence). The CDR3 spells CASSLVGNRKYEQYF. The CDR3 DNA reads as TGTGCCAGTAGTTTGGTGGGTAACAGGAAATACGAGCAGTACTTC.

This chain's CDR3 is CAITGSHGDTEAFF. In DNA form, the CDR3 reads TGTGCCATCACGGGTAGCCATGGGGACACTGAAGCTTTCTTT. This sequence joins TRBV10-3 and TRBJ1-1; no reliable D call. The germline V gene encodes CDR1 ENHRY and CDR2 SYGVKD. The CDR3 extends over 14 amino acids. V lost 7 bases and J lost 3, with 15 bases in between.

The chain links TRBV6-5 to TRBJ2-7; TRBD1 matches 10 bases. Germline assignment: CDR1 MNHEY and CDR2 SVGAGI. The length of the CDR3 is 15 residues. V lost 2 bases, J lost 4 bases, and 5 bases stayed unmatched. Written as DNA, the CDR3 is TGTGCCAGCAGTTACGCGGGACAGGGGCGGTACGAGCAGTACTTC. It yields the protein CASSYAGQGRYEQYF.

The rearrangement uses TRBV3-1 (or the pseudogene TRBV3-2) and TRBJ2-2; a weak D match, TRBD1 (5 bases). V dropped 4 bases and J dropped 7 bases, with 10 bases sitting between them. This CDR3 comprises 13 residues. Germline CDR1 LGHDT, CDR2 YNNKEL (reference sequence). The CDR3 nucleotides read TGTGCCAGCAGCCTCAGGGTGGTCGGGGAGCTGTTTTTT. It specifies CASSLRVVGELFF.

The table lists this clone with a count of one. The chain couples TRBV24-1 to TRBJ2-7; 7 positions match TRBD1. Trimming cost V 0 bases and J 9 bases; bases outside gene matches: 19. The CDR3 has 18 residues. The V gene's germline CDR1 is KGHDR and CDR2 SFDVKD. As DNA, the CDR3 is TGTGCCACCAGTGATTTGGGGACCGGGACAGCTACTTTACGAGGGCAGTACTTC. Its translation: CATSDLGTGTATLRGQYF.

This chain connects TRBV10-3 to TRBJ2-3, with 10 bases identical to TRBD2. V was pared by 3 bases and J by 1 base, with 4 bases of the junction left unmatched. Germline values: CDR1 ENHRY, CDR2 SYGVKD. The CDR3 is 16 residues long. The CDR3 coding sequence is TGTGCCATCAGTGATTTCACTAGCGGGGGCACAGATACGCAGTATTTT. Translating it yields CAISDFTSGGTDTQYF.

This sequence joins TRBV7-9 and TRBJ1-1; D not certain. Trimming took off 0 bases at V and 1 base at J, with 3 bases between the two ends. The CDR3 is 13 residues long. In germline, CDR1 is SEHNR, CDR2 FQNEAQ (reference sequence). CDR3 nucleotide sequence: TGTGCCAGCAGCTTAGCGGGGAACACTGAAGCTTTCTTT. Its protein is CASSLAGNTEAFF.

The CDR3 DNA reads TGTGCCTGGGCCAAGGGCGTTGGCTATGGCTACACCTTC. Its translation: CAWAKGVGYGYTF. V usage is TRBV30 and J usage is TRBJ1-2; no clear D gene. The germline V gene has CDR1 GTSNPN and CDR2 SVGIG (reference sequence). V was shortened by 5 bases and J by 4 bases, with 14 bases between the two germline ends. This CDR3 is 13 amino acids long.

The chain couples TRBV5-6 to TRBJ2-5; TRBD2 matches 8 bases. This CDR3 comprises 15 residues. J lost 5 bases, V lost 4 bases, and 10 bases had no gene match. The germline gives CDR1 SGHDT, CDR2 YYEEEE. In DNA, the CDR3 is TGTGCCAGCAGCCCGTCCGGGGGGGGTGGTGAGACCCAGTACTTC. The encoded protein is CASSPSGGGGETQYF.

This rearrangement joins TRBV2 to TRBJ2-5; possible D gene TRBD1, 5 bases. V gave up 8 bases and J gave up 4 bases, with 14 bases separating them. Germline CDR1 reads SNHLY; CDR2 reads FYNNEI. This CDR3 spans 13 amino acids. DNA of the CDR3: TGTGCCAGCGCCCCGCCCCAGGGAGAGACCCAGTACTTC. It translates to CASAPPQGETQYF.